This T cell receptor beta chain was captured in a study of T cell repertoires in cytomegalovirus infection. At the level of the study: CMV infection together with matching HLA type was indicated by public TCR beta signatures. Findings and limits, study-wide: Carriers of CMV plus the relevant HLA were identified by cumulative public TCR beta family frequency. HLA-C-restricted CMV-specific TCR beta clonotypes were dominant in the ex vivo response.

Each CDR3 protein is one row after TCRdb ran MiXCR on the reads. Here the sample spans 50,000 to 55,000 distinct CDR3 sequences, roughly 20% being singletons. This clonotype was observed a handful of times. Its target is unknown. This CDR3 has 12 amino acids. The germline CDR1 and CDR2 sequences are SGHVS and FQNEAQ. V lost 3 bases and J 5 bases, leaving 7 bases between the germline ends. This clonotype was obtained from a human donor in good health (CMV status not recorded). Some clones in this sample may be carry-over from other donors' samples. The material was CD8+ T cells from cultured PBMCs, obtained from culture after CMV antigen stimulation. The chain carries TRBV7-8 and TRBJ2-5, with a possible D match to TRBD2 (5 bases). Here the CDR3 reads CASSFGVETQYF. The DNA of the CDR3 is TGTGCCAGCAGCTTCGGGGTTGAGACCCAGTACTTC.